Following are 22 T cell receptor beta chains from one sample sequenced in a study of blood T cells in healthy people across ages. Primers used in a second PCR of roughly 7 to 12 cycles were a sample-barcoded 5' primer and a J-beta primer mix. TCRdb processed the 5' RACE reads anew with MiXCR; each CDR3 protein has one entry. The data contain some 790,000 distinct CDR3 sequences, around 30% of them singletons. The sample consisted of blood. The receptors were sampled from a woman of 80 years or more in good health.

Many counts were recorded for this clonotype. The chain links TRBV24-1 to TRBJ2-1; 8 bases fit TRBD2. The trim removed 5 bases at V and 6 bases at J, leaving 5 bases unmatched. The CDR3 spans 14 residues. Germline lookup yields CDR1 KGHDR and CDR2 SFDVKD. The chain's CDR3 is CATSAQRGFNEQFF. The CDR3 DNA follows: TGTGCCACCAGTGCCCAGCGGGGGTTCAATGAGCAGTTCTTC.

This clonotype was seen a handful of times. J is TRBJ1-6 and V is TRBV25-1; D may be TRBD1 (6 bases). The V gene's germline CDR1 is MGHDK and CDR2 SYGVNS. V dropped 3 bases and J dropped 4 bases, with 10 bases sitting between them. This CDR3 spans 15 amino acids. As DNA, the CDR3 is TGTGCCAGCAGTGATAGACAGGCGTATAATTCACCCCTCCACTTT. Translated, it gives CASSDRQAYNSPLHF.

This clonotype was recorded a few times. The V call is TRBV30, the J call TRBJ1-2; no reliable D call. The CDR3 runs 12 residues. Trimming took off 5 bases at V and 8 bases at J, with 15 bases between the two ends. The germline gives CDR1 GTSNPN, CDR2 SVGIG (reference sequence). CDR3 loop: CAWLSAGWGYTF. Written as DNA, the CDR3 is TGTGCCTGGTTATCGGCGGGTTGGGGCTACACCTTC.

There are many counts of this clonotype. CDR3 in amino acids: CASSSKDAIETQYF. The CDR3, as DNA: TGCGCCAGCAGCTCTAAGGACGCTATCGAGACCCAGTACTTC. This chain connects TRBV5-1 to TRBJ2-5; D is unresolved. In germline, CDR1 is SGHRS, CDR2 YFSETQ. CDR3 size: 14 residues. V lost 3 bases to trimming and J lost 5 bases, with 14 bases between them.

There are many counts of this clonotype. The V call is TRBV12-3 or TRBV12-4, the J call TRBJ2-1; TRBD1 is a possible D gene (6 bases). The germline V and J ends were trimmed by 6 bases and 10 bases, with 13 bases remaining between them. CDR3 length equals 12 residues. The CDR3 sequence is CASRGTSREQFF. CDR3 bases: TGTGCCAGCAGGGGGACATCCCGGGAGCAGTTCTTC.

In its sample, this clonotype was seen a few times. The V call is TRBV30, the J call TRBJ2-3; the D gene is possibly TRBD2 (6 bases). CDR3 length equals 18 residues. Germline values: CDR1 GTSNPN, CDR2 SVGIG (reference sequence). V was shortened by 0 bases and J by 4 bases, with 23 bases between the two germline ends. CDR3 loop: CAWSVQSWRASSPDTQYF. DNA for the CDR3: TGTGCCTGGAGTGTACAATCTTGGAGGGCTTCCAGCCCAGATACGCAGTATTTT.

CDR3 residues: CASSRRTGTNYGYTF. As DNA, the CDR3 is TGTGCCAGCAGTCGCCGGACAGGGACTAACTATGGCTACACCTTC. The chain is built from TRBV6-5 and TRBJ1-2, with 8 bases that match TRBD1. The CDR3 length is 15 residues. CDR1 is MNHEY, CDR2 SVGAGI, per germline. The V gene end was trimmed by 5 bases and the J gene end by 0 bases; junction bases not matched to a gene: 5.

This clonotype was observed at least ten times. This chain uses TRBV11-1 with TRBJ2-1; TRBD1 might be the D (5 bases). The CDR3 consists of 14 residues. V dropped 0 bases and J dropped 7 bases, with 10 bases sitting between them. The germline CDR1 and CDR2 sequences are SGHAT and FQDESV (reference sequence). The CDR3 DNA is TGTGCCAGCAGCTTAGCGGGGCAGGCAAATGAGCAGTTCTTC. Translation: CASSLAGQANEQFF.

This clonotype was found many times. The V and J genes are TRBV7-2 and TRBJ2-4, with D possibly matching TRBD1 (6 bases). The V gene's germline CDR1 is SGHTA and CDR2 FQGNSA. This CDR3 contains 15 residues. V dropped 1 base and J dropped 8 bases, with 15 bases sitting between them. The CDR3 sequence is CASSLDRVNRDIQYF. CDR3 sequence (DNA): TGTGCCAGCAGCTTAGACAGGGTAAATAGGGACATTCAGTACTTC.

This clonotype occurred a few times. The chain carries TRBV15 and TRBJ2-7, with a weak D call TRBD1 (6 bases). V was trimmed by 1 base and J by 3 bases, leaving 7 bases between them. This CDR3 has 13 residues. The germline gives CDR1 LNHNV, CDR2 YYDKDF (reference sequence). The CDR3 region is CATSRGGLYEQYF. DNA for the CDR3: TGTGCCACCAGCAGAGGGGGGCTCTACGAGCAGTACTTC.

Written as DNA, the CDR3 is TGCAGTGCCTGCCGGGACCCGGATCAGCCCCAGCATTTT. Translated, it gives CSACRDPDQPQHF. V and J are TRBV20-1 and TRBJ1-5; D is possibly TRBD1 (5 bases). From germline, CDR1 is DFQATT and CDR2 SNEGSKA (reference sequence). This CDR3 is 13 amino acids long. V lost 6 bases and J 5 bases, leaving 14 bases between the germline ends.

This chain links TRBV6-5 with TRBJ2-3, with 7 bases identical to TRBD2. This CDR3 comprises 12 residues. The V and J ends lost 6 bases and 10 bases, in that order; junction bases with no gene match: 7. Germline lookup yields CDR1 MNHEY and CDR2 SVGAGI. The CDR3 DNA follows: TGTGCCAGCAGCCCCCTGGGGGGGTCGCAGTATTTT. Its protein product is CASSPLGGSQYF.

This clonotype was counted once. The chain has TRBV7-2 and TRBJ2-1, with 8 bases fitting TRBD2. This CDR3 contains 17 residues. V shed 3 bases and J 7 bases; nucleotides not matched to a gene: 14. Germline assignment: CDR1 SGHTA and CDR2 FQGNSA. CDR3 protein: CASSFQTSGGAGNEQFF. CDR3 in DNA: TGTGCCAGCAGCTTTCAAACGAGCGGGGGAGCGGGAAATGAGCAGTTCTTC.

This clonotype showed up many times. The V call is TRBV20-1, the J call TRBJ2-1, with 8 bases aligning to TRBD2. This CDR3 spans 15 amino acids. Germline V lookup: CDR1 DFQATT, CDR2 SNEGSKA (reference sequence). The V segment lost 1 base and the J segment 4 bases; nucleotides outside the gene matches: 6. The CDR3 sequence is CSARGIAGSYNEQFF. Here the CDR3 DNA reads TGCAGTGCTAGAGGGATAGCGGGGAGTTACAATGAGCAGTTCTTC.

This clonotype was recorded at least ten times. The CDR3 nucleotides read TGTGCCAGCAGCTTGCTGGCGGATGAGACCCAGTACTTC. It is translated as CASSLLADETQYF. The chain joins TRBV5-5 to TRBJ2-5; D not resolved. Germline V CDR1 and CDR2: SGHKS, YYEKEE (reference sequence). The CDR3 has 13 amino acids. V was shortened by 1 base and J by 5 bases, with 9 bases between the two germline ends.

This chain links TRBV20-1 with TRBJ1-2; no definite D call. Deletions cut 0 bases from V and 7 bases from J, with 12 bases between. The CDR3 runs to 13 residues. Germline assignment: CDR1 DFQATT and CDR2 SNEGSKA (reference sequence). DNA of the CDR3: TGCAGTGCTAGAGATCGGCAGACGGGTGGCTACACCTTC. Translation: CSARDRQTGGYTF.

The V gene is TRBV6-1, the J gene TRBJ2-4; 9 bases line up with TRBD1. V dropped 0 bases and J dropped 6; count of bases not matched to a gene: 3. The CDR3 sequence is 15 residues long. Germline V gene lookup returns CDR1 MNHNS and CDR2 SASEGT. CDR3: CASSEAWDRVNIQYF. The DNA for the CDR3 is TGTGCCAGCAGTGAAGCGTGGGACAGGGTAAACATTCAGTACTTC.

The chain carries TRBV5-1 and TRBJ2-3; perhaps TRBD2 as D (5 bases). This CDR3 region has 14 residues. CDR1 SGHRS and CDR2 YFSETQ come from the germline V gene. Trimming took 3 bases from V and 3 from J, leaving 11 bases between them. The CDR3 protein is CASSSRSGTDTQYF. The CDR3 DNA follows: TGCGCCAGCAGCTCCAGGTCGGGGACAGATACGCAGTATTTT.

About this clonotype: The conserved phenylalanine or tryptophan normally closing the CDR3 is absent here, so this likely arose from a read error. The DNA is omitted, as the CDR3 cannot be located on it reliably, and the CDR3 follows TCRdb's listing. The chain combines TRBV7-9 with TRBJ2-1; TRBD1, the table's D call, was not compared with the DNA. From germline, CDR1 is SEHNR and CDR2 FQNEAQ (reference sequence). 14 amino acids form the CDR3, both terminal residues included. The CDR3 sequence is CASSAGSGHNEQFS.

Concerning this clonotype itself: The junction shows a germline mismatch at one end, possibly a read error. CDR3 region: CRARDSSYERYF. The CDR3 DNA reads as TGCAGGGCCAGGGACAGCTCCTACGAGCGGTACTTC. The rearrangement uses TRBV20-1 and TRBJ2-7, with TRBD1 matching over 7 bases. CDR1 and CDR2 from the germline V gene are DFQATT and SNEGSKA (reference sequence). The CDR3 is 12 residues long.

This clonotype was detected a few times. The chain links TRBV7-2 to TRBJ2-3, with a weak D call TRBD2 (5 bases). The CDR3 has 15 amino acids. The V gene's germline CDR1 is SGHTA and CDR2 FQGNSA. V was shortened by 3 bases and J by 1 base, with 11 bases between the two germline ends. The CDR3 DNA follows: TGTGCCAGCAGCTTGGTAGGTAGCGGCACAGATACGCAGTATTTT. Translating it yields CASSLVGSGTDTQYF.

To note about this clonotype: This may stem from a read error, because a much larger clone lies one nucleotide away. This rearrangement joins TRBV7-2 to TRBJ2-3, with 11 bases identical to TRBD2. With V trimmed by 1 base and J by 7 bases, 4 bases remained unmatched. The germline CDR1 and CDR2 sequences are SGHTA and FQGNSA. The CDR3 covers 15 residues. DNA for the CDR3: TGTGCCAGCAGCTTAGAGGCTAGCGGGGGGAATACGCAGTATTTT. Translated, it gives CASSLEASGGNTQYF.